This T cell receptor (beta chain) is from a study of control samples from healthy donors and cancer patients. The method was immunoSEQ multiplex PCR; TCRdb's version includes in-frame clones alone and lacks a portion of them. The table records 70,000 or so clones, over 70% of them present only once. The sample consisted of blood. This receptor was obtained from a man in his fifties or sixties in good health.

The CDR3 coding sequence is TGTGCCAGCAGCTTAGGTCCAGGGACCGAGCAGTACTTC. Translation gives CASSLGPGTEQYF. This chain connects TRBV7-6 to TRBJ2-7; possibly TRBD1 or TRBD2 for D (5 bases each). This CDR3 spans 13 amino acids. The germline CDR1 and CDR2 sequences are SGHVS and FNYEAQ. Trimming stripped 1 base from V and 6 bases from J, with 10 bases between. The whole variable domain, remainder taken from reference TRBV7-6 and TRBJ2-7, is GAGVSQSPRYKVTKRGQDVALRCDPISGHVSLYWYRQALGQGPEFLTYFNYEAQQDKSGLPNDRFSAERPEGSISTLTIQRTEQRDSAMYRCASSLGPGTEQYFGPGTRLTVT.